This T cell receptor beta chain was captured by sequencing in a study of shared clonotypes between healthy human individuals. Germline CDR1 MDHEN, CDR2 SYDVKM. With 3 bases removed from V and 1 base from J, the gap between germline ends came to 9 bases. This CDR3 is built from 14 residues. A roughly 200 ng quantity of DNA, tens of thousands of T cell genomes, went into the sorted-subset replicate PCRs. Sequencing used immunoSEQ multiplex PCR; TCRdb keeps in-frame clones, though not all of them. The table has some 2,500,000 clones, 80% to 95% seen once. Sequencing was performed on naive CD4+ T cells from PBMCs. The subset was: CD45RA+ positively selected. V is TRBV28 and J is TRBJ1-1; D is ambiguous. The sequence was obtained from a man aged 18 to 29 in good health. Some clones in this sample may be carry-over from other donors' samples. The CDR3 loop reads CASSFFWRNTEAFF. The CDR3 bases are TGTGCCAGCAGTTTTTTTTGGAGGAACACTGAAGCTTTCTTT.